The 2 T cell receptor beta chains listed next were all sequenced from one sample in a study of T cells expressing NK-cell markers. Following a re-call of the 5' RACE reads, TCRdb has one entry per CDR3 protein and lacks DNA. The sample has 300,000 to 500,000 distinct CDR3 sequences. The sample comprised blood T cells: a sorted CD56 or NKG2C T cell subset, CD4+ or CD8+ T cells, or bulk PBMC T cells (not recorded which). The source of these receptors is a woman aged 45-65 years in good health.

This chain joins TRBV28 and TRBJ2-5; checking the TCRdb D call of TRBD2 is not possible without DNA. Germline-derived CDR1 and CDR2 are MDHEN and SYDVKM. The CDR3 spans 16 residues. The CDR3 loop reads CASSPSWGKTQETQYF.

This rearrangement joins TRBV20-1 to TRBJ2-3. Germline CDR1 is DFQATT and CDR2 is SNEGSKA (reference sequence). This CDR3 spans 13 amino acids. CDR3 amino acids: CSANLPNGDTQYF.